Listed below are T cell receptor beta chains from one sample, sequenced in a study of blood T cell repertoires in COVID-19. The assay was immunoSEQ multiplex PCR, and TCRdb's table has in-frame clones only and misses some. The sample includes 300,000 to 500,000 clones, 70% to 90% seen only once; the top ten take over 0.9%. Input material: PBMCs or T cells enriched from blood (not recorded which). These receptors were taken from a woman aged 30 to 39 with acute COVID-19. CDR3s include the opening cysteine and the closing phenylalanine or tryptophan. D genes are given only for firm matches. Clone size is stated in some rows and not others, as once, few, many or a class when expanded.

J gene: TRBJ1-6
V gene: TRBV5-1
clone size: -
D gene: -
CDR3 DNA: TGCGCCAGCAGGGATGGTTCGGGAAGTAATTCACCCCTCCACTTT
CDR3 protein: CASRDGSGSNSPLHF

J gene: TRBJ2-2
V gene: TRBV5-1
clone size: once
D gene: TRBD2
CDR3 DNA: TGCGCCAGCTCGATGATGGCGGGGGGCCTGAACACCGGGGAGCTGTTTTTT
CDR3 protein: CASSMMAGGLNTGELFF

J gene: TRBJ2-1
V gene: TRBV27
clone size: few
D gene: -
CDR3 DNA: TGTGCCAGCAGTCGTGGGGCCTATGAGCAGTTCTTC
CDR3 protein: CASSRGAYEQFF

J gene: TRBJ1-2
V gene: TRBV20-1
clone size: -
D gene: -
CDR3 DNA: TGCAGTGCTGGGGGGGCCTATGGCTACACCTTC
CDR3 protein: CSAGGAYGYTF

J gene: TRBJ1-5
V gene: TRBV30
clone size: few
D gene: -
CDR3 DNA: TGTGCCTGGAGCCTAGGACTTGATCAGCCCCAGCATTTT
CDR3 protein: CAWSLGLDQPQHF

J gene: TRBJ1-3
V gene: TRBV6-5
clone size: -
D gene: TRBD1
CDR3 DNA: TGTGCCAGCAGTTACGGGGGACAGTCTGGAAACACCATATATTTT
CDR3 protein: CASSYGGQSGNTIYF

J gene: TRBJ1-4
V gene: TRBV7-9
clone size: -
D gene: TRBD1
CDR3 DNA: TGTGCCAGCAGCAACTCCACAGGGGCAACTAATGAAAAACTGTTTTTT
CDR3 protein: CASSNSTGATNEKLFF

J gene: TRBJ2-5
V gene: TRBV5-1
clone size: -
D gene: -
CDR3 DNA: TGCGCCAGCAGCCTGACCCCCCAGGGGTGGGAGACCCAGTACTTC
CDR3 protein: CASSLTPQGWETQYF

J gene: TRBJ2-1
V gene: TRBV7-6
clone size: -
D gene: -
CDR3 DNA: TGTGCCAGCAGCTTACCCGGGACGGGAGCCTACAATGAGCAGTTCTTC
CDR3 protein: CASSLPGTGAYNEQFF

J gene: TRBJ2-1
V gene: TRBV5-4
clone size: -
D gene: TRBD2
CDR3 DNA: TGTGCCAGCAGCTTCTCCGGGACTAGGCGTCATGAGCAGTTCTTC
CDR3 protein: CASSFSGTRRHEQFF

J gene: TRBJ2-1
V gene: TRBV7-9
clone size: -
D gene: TRBD2
CDR3 DNA: TGTGCCAGCAGCTTTCAGCGGGGGCCTTGGGATGAGCAGTTCTTC
CDR3 protein: CASSFQRGPWDEQFF

J gene: TRBJ2-3
V gene: TRBV12-5
clone size: -
D gene: -
CDR3 DNA: TGTGCTAGTGGTTTGGTATTGACAGGTTTGGCAGATACGCAGTATTTT
CDR3 protein: CASGLVLTGLADTQYF

J gene: TRBJ1-5
V gene: TRBV3-1/TRBV3-2
clone size: -
D gene: -
CDR3 DNA: TGTGCCAGCAGCCCTTCGACGGGGAGCAATCAGCCCCAGCATTTT
CDR3 protein: CASSPSTGSNQPQHF

J gene: TRBJ2-7
V gene: TRBV7-9
clone size: -
D gene: TRBD2
CDR3 DNA: TGTGCCAGCAGCCTACAGACTAGCGACGAGCAGTACTTC
CDR3 protein: CASSLQTSDEQYF

J gene: TRBJ2-1
V gene: TRBV5-1
clone size: -
D gene: TRBD2
CDR3 DNA: TGCGCCAGCAGCTTGCCGGCCGGCGGGGGGGCCTACAATGAGCAGTTCTTC
CDR3 protein: CASSLPAGGGAYNEQFF

J gene: TRBJ1-1
V gene: TRBV30
clone size: few
D gene: -
CDR3 DNA: TGTGCCTGGAGTGGGCCGCGGGGCACTGAAGCTTTCTTT
CDR3 protein: CAWSGPRGTEAFF

J gene: TRBJ2-7
V gene: TRBV2
clone size: -
D gene: TRBD1
CDR3 DNA: TGTGCCAGCAGTGCGGACAGGGCTTCCTACGAGCAGTACTTC
CDR3 protein: CASSADRASYEQYF

J gene: TRBJ2-1
V gene: TRBV24-1
clone size: -
D gene: TRBD2
CDR3 DNA: TGTGCCACCAGCGCCCCCGGGACTAGCGGGCATGAGCAGTTCTTC
CDR3 protein: CATSAPGTSGHEQFF

J gene: TRBJ2-2
V gene: TRBV29-1
clone size: -
D gene: TRBD2
CDR3 DNA: TGCAGCTCCAAGAGGGAGGGTCGGAGCACCGGGGAGCTGTTTTTT
CDR3 protein: CSSKREGRSTGELFF

J gene: TRBJ1-5
V gene: TRBV6-5
clone size: once
D gene: TRBD1
CDR3 DNA: TGTGCCAGCATAATTGACAGGGCTAATCAGCCCCAGCATTTT
CDR3 protein: CASIIDRANQPQHF

J gene: TRBJ1-6
V gene: TRBV27
clone size: -
D gene: TRBD1
CDR3 DNA: TGTGCCAGCAGTCCCAGGGGGCTCTATAATTCACCCCTCCACTTT
CDR3 protein: CASSPRGLYNSPLHF

J gene: TRBJ1-2
V gene: TRBV10-2
clone size: -
D gene: TRBD1
CDR3 DNA: TGCGCCAGCAGTGAGCTCCAGGACAGGCTTGGCTACACCTTC
CDR3 protein: CASSELQDRLGYTF

J gene: TRBJ1-2
V gene: TRBV5-1
clone size: once
D gene: -
CDR3 DNA: TGCGCCAGCAGCACCAGCGGGGTACGTTATGGCTACACCTTC
CDR3 protein: CASSTSGVRYGYTF

J gene: TRBJ1-6
V gene: TRBV5-3
clone size: -
D gene: -
CDR3 DNA: TGTGCCAGAACGGTCCGGGACACGGGATCCTTGGCCTATAATTCACCCCTCCACTTT
CDR3 protein: CARTVRDTGSLAYNSPLHF

J gene: TRBJ2-1
V gene: TRBV27
clone size: -
D gene: TRBD2
CDR3 DNA: TGTGCCAGCAGGGGCTTTCGTTGGCGGGGGGACGACAATGAGCAGTTCTTC
CDR3 protein: CASRGFRWRGDDNEQFF

J gene: TRBJ2-7
V gene: TRBV2
clone size: -
D gene: TRBD1
CDR3 DNA: TGTGCCAGCAGTGTAAGCCAGGGACAGGGGCCTTCCTACGAGCAGTACTTC
CDR3 protein: CASSVSQGQGPSYEQYF

J gene: TRBJ2-3
V gene: TRBV24-1
clone size: -
D gene: TRBD2
CDR3 DNA: TGTGCCACCAGTGATCATAGCGGGGGGGTGGGAGATACGCAGTATTTT
CDR3 protein: CATSDHSGGVGDTQYF

J gene: TRBJ1-6
V gene: TRBV2
clone size: -
D gene: -
CDR3 DNA: TGTGCCAGCAGTCCGGGACATAAGAATTCACCCCTCCACTTT
CDR3 protein: CASSPGHKNSPLHF

J gene: TRBJ2-3
V gene: TRBV7-2
clone size: -
D gene: TRBD2
CDR3 DNA: TGTGCCAGCAGCAGCGGGGGGGCGGCAGATACGCAGTATTTT
CDR3 protein: CASSSGGAADTQYF

J gene: TRBJ2-2
V gene: TRBV6-2/TRBV6-3
clone size: once
D gene: TRBD1
CDR3 DNA: TGTGCCAGCAGTGAGACAGGGGCGAACACCGGGGAGCTGTTTTTT
CDR3 protein: CASSETGANTGELFF

J gene: TRBJ1-2
V gene: TRBV3-1/TRBV3-2
clone size: -
D gene: TRBD1
CDR3 DNA: TGTGCCAGCAGCCATCACAAATTGACAGGGGGCGACTATGGCTACACCTTC
CDR3 protein: CASSHHKLTGGDYGYTF

J gene: TRBJ2-4
V gene: TRBV29-1
clone size: -
D gene: -
CDR3 DNA: TGCAGCGTTCGACAGGCCAAAAACATTCAGTACTTC
CDR3 protein: CSVRQAKNIQYF

J gene: TRBJ1-3
V gene: TRBV3-1/TRBV3-2
clone size: -
D gene: -
CDR3 DNA: TGTGCCAGCAGCCAGGGTACAGGGTATGGAAACACCATATATTTT
CDR3 protein: CASSQGTGYGNTIYF

J gene: TRBJ1-2
V gene: TRBV30
clone size: -
D gene: -
CDR3 DNA: TGTGCCTGGGACACGGGAAACTATGGCTACACCTTC
CDR3 protein: CAWDTGNYGYTF

J gene: TRBJ2-1
V gene: TRBV9
clone size: -
D gene: -
CDR3 DNA: TGTGCCAGCAGCGTAGCTACGTCGGGGAATTTGCTGTTCTTC
CDR3 protein: CASSVATSGNLLFF

J gene: TRBJ2-7
V gene: TRBV11-2
clone size: -
D gene: -
CDR3 DNA: TGTGCCAGCAGCCTCGAACTAGAAGCCTACGAGCAGTACTTC
CDR3 protein: CASSLELEAYEQYF

J gene: TRBJ1-1
V gene: TRBV5-1
clone size: -
D gene: -
CDR3 DNA: TGCGCCAGCAGCTTGGAGGGAGGCAACACTGAAGCTTTCTTT
CDR3 protein: CASSLEGGNTEAFF

J gene: TRBJ2-1
V gene: TRBV2
clone size: -
D gene: TRBD2
CDR3 DNA: TGTGCCAGCAGTCTCGTAGCGGGGGTCTACAATGAGCAGTTCTTC
CDR3 protein: CASSLVAGVYNEQFF

J gene: TRBJ2-3
V gene: TRBV11-3
clone size: once
D gene: -
CDR3 DNA: TGTGCCAGCAGCGAACCGGGTCAGGGCGCATTGGGTACGCAGTATTTT
CDR3 protein: CASSEPGQGALGTQYF

J gene: TRBJ2-7
V gene: TRBV5-6
clone size: -
D gene: TRBD1
CDR3 DNA: TGTGCCAGCAGCATGACCGGGACAGTGCGAGGGGAGCAGTACTTC
CDR3 protein: CASSMTGTVRGEQYF

J gene: TRBJ1-3
V gene: TRBV5-5
clone size: -
D gene: -
CDR3 DNA: TGTGCCAGCAGCAGAGGTTGGTCTGGAAACACCATATATTTT
CDR3 protein: CASSRGWSGNTIYF

J gene: TRBJ1-1
V gene: TRBV27
clone size: -
D gene: -
CDR3 DNA: TGTGCCAGCAGTTTGAGGAGGGCAGGCCCTGAAGCTTTCTTT
CDR3 protein: CASSLRRAGPEAFF

J gene: TRBJ2-7
V gene: TRBV10-3
clone size: -
D gene: -
CDR3 DNA: TGTGCCACCCTACTACAGGGTACCTACGAGCAGTACTTC
CDR3 protein: CATLLQGTYEQYF

J gene: TRBJ2-1
V gene: TRBV27
clone size: -
D gene: -
CDR3 DNA: TGTGCCAGCAGTTGGCTCTTACAGCCCGGTGGCAATGAGCAGTTCTTC
CDR3 protein: CASSWLLQPGGNEQFF

J gene: TRBJ1-6
V gene: TRBV18
clone size: -
D gene: TRBD1
CDR3 DNA: TGTGCCAGCTCAAGTGGGACAGACCCTCCCCTCCACTTT
CDR3 protein: CASSSGTDPPLHF

J gene: TRBJ2-1
V gene: TRBV20-1
clone size: -
D gene: TRBD2
CDR3 DNA: TGCAGTGCTAGTCCCGGGGGGGGTATCAATGAGCAGTTCTTC
CDR3 protein: CSASPGGGINEQFF